The 9 T cell receptor beta chains in this list originate from one sample, sequenced in a study of cytomegalovirus exposure and HLA in healthy donors. 13 Jbeta primers and 60 Vbeta primers were used for the PCR. TCRdb's table, derived via immunoSEQ multiplex PCR, lists solely in-frame clones and lacks some. The data show 100,000 or so clones, roughly three quarters seen once. Input material: PBMCs. Receptors originate from a man between 40 and 49 years old in good health and CMV-seronegative.

This clone occurred a few times. This chain links TRBV13 with TRBJ2-7; TRBD1 matches 8 bases. CDR3 length: 15 amino acids. V trimming: 6 bases; J trimming: 2 bases; junction bases outside the gene matches: 9. Germline loops: CDR1 PRHDT, CDR2 FYEKMQ (reference sequence). CDR3 sequence: CASSFGTGVPYEQYF. Here the CDR3 DNA reads TGTGCCAGCAGTTTTGGGACAGGAGTCCCCTACGAGCAGTACTTC.

The chain couples TRBV7-8 to TRBJ1-2, with 9 bases identical to TRBD1. Germline CDR1 is SGHVS and CDR2 is FQNEAQ. This CDR3 is built from 17 residues. Germline trimming cut 7 bases from V and 0 bases from J; bases unmatched to any gene: 12. The CDR3 nucleotides are TGTGCCAGCACCTCCCCGGGACAGGGTAGCCCTAACTATGGCTACACCTTC. Residues: CASTSPGQGSPNYGYTF.

V usage is TRBV6-1 and J usage is TRBJ1-2; D gene uncertain. Trimming pared 3 bases from V and 5 bases from J, leaving 7 bases between. The CDR3 has 12 residues. Germline CDR1 is MNHNS and CDR2 is SASEGT. The CDR3 spells CASSDSGYGYTF. CDR3 nucleotides: TGTGCCAGCAGTGATTCCGGGTATGGCTACACCTTC.

This clone came up once. V is TRBV6-5 and J is TRBJ1-2; the D gene is possibly TRBD1 (6 bases). The V end was cut by 6 bases, the J end by 8 bases, with 16 bases between. The CDR3 extends over 13 amino acids. CDR1 MNHEY and CDR2 SVGAGI come from the germline V gene. CDR3 nucleotide sequence: TGTGCCAGCAGCCCCTCGGCAGGGGAAGGCTACACCTTC. Protein sequence: CASSPSAGEGYTF.

The chain uses TRBV5-6 and TRBJ1-1; D gene uncertain. The CDR3 totals 14 residues. V was shortened by 1 base and J by 4 bases, with 11 bases between the two germline ends. Germline V gene data show CDR1 as SGHDT and CDR2 as YYEEEE. This CDR3 reads CASSLTGSGTEAFF. The CDR3 DNA reads as TGTGCCAGCAGCTTGACGGGTTCGGGCACTGAAGCTTTCTTT.

This clone was seen a few times. The V and J genes are TRBV7-9 and TRBJ2-7, with 9 bases matching TRBD2. V was clipped by 1 base and J by 0 bases; unmatched bases: 4. The CDR3 runs 16 residues. Germline assignment: CDR1 SEHNR and CDR2 FQNEAQ (reference sequence). The CDR3 is CASSLVAGGISYEQYF. DNA of the CDR3: TGTGCCAGCAGCTTAGTTGCGGGGGGGATCTCCTACGAGCAGTACTTC.

This chain connects TRBV6-1 to TRBJ2-1; D is possibly TRBD2 (7 bases). Germline values: CDR1 MNHNS, CDR2 SASEGT. This CDR3 has 14 amino acids. Trimming cost V 8 bases and J 4 bases, with 15 bases left between them. The CDR3 protein is CASFAGAGYNEQFF. The CDR3 nucleotides are TGTGCCAGCTTCGCGGGGGCCGGTTACAATGAGCAGTTCTTC.

The genes are TRBV5-1 and TRBJ2-5; 12 positions match TRBD2. Near its end, the DNA agrees better with TRBJ2-7, so the J call may be wrong. Germline V gene sequence: CDR1 SGHRS, CDR2 YFSETQ. The CDR3 length is 15 residues. DNA for the CDR3: TGCGCCAGCAGCCCCAGACTAGCGGGGGCCTACGAGCAGTACTTC. It encodes CASSPRLAGAYEQYF.

This clone is a singleton in its sample. The chain uses TRBV6-1 and TRBJ1-2, with 7 bases matching TRBD1. V lost 6 bases and J lost 0; bases outside the gene matches: 4. CDR3 size: 14 residues. Germline lookup yields CDR1 MNHNS and CDR2 SASEGT. CDR3 sequence reads: CASRPGQSNYGYTF. In DNA, the CDR3 is TGTGCCAGCAGGCCGGGACAGTCTAACTATGGCTACACCTTC.